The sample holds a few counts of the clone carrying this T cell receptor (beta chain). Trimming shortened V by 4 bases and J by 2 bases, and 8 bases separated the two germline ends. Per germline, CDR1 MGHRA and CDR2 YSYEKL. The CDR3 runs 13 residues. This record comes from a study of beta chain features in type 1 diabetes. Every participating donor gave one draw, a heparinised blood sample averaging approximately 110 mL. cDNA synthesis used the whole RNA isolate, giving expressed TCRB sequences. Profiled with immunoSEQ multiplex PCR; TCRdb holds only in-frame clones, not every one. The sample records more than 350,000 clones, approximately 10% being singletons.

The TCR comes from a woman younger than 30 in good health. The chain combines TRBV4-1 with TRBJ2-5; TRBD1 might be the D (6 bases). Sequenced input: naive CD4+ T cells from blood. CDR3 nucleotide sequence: TGCGCCAGCAGCCGACAGGAGCAAGAGACCCAGTACTTC. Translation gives CASSRQEQETQYF.